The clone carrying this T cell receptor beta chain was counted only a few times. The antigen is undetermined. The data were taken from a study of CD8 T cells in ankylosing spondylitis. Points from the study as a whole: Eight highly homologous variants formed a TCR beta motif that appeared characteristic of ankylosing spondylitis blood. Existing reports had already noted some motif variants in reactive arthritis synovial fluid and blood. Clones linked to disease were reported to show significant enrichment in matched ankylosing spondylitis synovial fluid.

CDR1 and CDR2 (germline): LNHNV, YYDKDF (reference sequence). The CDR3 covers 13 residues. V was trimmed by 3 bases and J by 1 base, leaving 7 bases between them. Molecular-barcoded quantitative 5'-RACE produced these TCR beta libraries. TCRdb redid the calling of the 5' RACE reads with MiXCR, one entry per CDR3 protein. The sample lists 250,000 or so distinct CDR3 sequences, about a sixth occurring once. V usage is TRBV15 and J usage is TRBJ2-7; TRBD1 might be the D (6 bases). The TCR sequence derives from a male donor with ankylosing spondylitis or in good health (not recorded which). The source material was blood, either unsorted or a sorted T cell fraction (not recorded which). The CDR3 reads CATSSGQSYEQYF. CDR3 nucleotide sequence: TGTGCCACCAGCAGTGGACAGTCCTACGAGCAGTACTTC.